This entry features one TCR beta chain sequence. As yet, its antigen is unknown. The PCR employed 60 Vbeta primers together with 13 Jbeta primers. Clones were sequenced by immunoSEQ multiplex PCR, and TCRdb holds only the in-frame ones, with some missing. The sample yields roughly 130,000 clones, approximately 80% seen once. This record comes from a study of cytomegalovirus exposure and HLA in healthy donors. General observations from the study: Per a prior analysis, the majority of TCR beta V segments were productive roughly 87% or roughly 30% of the time. Later analysis identified a missense DCLRE1C variant that was linked to TCR beta V- and J-gene trimming.

Between the trimmed V and J ends, which lost 3 bases and 6 bases, there was a span of 15 bases. The germline CDR1 and CDR2 sequences are MNHNS and SASEGT. CDR3 length equals 15 residues. The material sequenced was PBMCs. This TCR was sampled from a male donor in good health and CMV-seropositive. V usage is TRBV6-1 and J usage is TRBJ2-1, with D tentatively TRBD1 (6 bases). DNA of the CDR3: TGTGCCAGCAGTGATTTCGGCAGAGGGGGCAATGAGCAGTTCTTC. This encodes CASSDFGRGGNEQFF.